Below are 23 T cell receptor beta chains sequenced from a single sample in a study of blood T cell repertoires in COVID-19. Sequencing used immunoSEQ multiplex PCR; TCRdb keeps in-frame clones, though not all of them. The table includes hundreds of thousands of clones, 65% to 90% detected once. The specimen was PBMCs or T cells enriched from blood (not recorded which). Receptors originate from a man between 25 and 39 years old who had recovered from COVID-19.

This sequence joins TRBV24-1 and TRBJ2-3; 8 positions match TRBD2. Germline V CDR1 and CDR2: KGHDR, SFDVKD. Germline trimming cut 5 bases from V and 2 bases from J; bases unmatched to any gene: 11. The CDR3 has 17 amino acids. The CDR3 reads CATSGLKSGGNTDTQYF. The CDR3 DNA follows: TGTGCCACCAGTGGGCTGAAAAGCGGGGGAAACACAGATACGCAGTATTTT.

This clone has only a few counts. The chain employs TRBV7-8 and TRBJ1-4; D is unresolved. The CDR3 spans 16 residues. Germline values: CDR1 SGHVS, CDR2 FQNEAQ. Deletions cut 5 bases from V and 0 bases from J, with 13 bases between. DNA for the CDR3: TGTGCCAGCAGCAGCCTAAGAGGAACAACTAATGAAAAACTGTTTTTT. Amino acid sequence: CASSSLRGTTNEKLFF.

In this sample, this clone turned up once. This sequence joins TRBV24-1 and TRBJ2-1; 7 bases fit TRBD2. The CDR3 runs to 16 residues. V shed 7 bases and J 10 bases; nucleotides not matched to a gene: 18. In germline, CDR1 is KGHDR, CDR2 SFDVKD. CDR3 bases: TGTGCCACCAGAAATTTTGGGAGGGAGGGCCGAGACGAGCAGTTCTTC. It is translated as CATRNFGREGRDEQFF.

The chain carries TRBV6-1 and TRBJ2-1; TRBD1 aligns across 8 bases. Per the germline V gene, CDR1 is MNHNS and CDR2 is SASEGT. This CDR3 region has 15 residues. J lost 8 bases, V lost 3 bases, and 9 bases had no gene match. The CDR3, as DNA: TGTGCCAGCAGTGACAGGGGGCTGAAGCGATATGAGCAGTTCTTC. Translating gives CASSDRGLKRYEQFF.

In DNA form, the CDR3 reads TGTGCCAGCAAATTATGGGACAGGAGTCACGAGCAGTACTTC. Translated: CASKLWDRSHEQYF. The V gene is TRBV6-5, the J gene TRBJ2-7; TRBD1 matches 8 bases. Unmatched junction bases numbered 10, after V lost 7 bases and J lost 5 bases. Germline CDR1 reads MNHEY; CDR2 reads SVGAGI. This CDR3 is built from 14 residues.

This clone was counted a few times. The chain has TRBV21-1 and TRBJ2-7; the DNA was not compared with TRBD2, the D call given in the table. TRBV21-1 is flagged as a pseudogene. This CDR3 is built from 14 residues. The CDR3 is CASPPLGGSYEQYF. The CDR3 region has the DNA TGTGCCAGCCCCCCACTGGGCGGGTCCTACGAGCAGTACTTC.

The rearrangement joins TRBV11-3 to TRBJ2-3; 8 bases are shared with TRBD2. CDR1 is SGHNT, CDR2 YENEEA, per germline. Trimming at V came to 5 bases and at J to 4 bases, leaving 8 bases not matched to a gene. There are 15 residues in the CDR3. The CDR3 nucleotides read TGTGCCAGCAGCCACGGACTAGCCCTAGCAGATACGCAGTATTTT. Its translation: CASSHGLALADTQYF.

V is TRBV11-2 and J is TRBJ2-3, with D hard to call. Deletions cut 1 base from V and 2 bases from J, with 10 bases between. Germline loops: CDR1 SGHAT, CDR2 FQNNGV. This CDR3 spans 15 amino acids. The CDR3 here is CASSLAERYTDTQYF. The CDR3 DNA is TGTGCCAGCAGCTTAGCGGAGAGGTACACAGATACGCAGTATTTT.

The chain links TRBV27 to TRBJ2-1; perhaps TRBD2 as D (6 bases). The CDR3 runs 16 residues. The germline V and J ends were trimmed by 5 bases and 0 bases, with 14 bases remaining between them. CDR1 MNHEY and CDR2 SMNVEV come from the germline V gene (reference sequence). This CDR3 reads CASSPSLADSYNEQFF. The CDR3 DNA reads as TGTGCCAGCAGTCCGAGCTTAGCGGACTCCTACAATGAGCAGTTCTTC.

The V gene is TRBV11-1, the J gene TRBJ2-5; a possible D gene is TRBD2 (6 bases). Deletions cut 3 bases from V and 4 bases from J, with 12 bases between. The CDR3 has 14 amino acids. CDR1 SGHAT and CDR2 FQDESV come from the germline V gene (reference sequence). This CDR3 reads CASSFSRGGETQYF. The CDR3 DNA follows: TGTGCCAGCAGCTTCAGCCGGGGAGGAGAGACCCAGTACTTC.

The chain links TRBV5-1 to TRBJ1-2, with 9 bases matching TRBD1. The CDR3 contains 14 residues. The V gene end was trimmed by 3 bases and the J gene end by 5 bases; junction bases not matched to a gene: 5. CDR1 and CDR2 from the germline V gene are SGHRS and YFSETQ. CDR3 amino acids: CASSSPGTGYGYTF. The CDR3 DNA follows: TGCGCCAGCAGCTCCCCCGGGACAGGGTATGGCTACACCTTC. Variable domain in full (rest from reference TRBV5-1 and TRBJ1-2): KAGVTQTPRYLIKTRGQQVTLSCSPISGHRSVSWYQQTPGQGLQFLFEYFSETQRNKGNFPGRFSGRQFSNSRSEMNVSTLELGDSALYLCASSSPGTGYGYTFGSGTRLTVV.

Points on this clone: Other DNA sequences in this specimen translate into the identical CDR3. V and J are TRBV6-5 and TRBJ2-5, with a weak D call TRBD2 (5 bases). CDR3 length equals 12 residues. Germline CDR1 is MNHEY and CDR2 is SVGAGI. V was pared by 5 bases and J by 4 bases, with 8 bases between. This CDR3 reads CASSPGGETQYF. Here the CDR3 DNA reads TGTGCCAGCAGTCCCGGAGGAGAGACCCAGTACTTC.

In its sample, this clone was seen once. The chain recombines TRBV6-6 with TRBJ2-7; 7 positions agree with TRBD1. Trimming cost V 6 bases and J 0 bases; bases outside gene matches: 2. The CDR3 extends over 13 amino acids. Germline values: CDR1 MNHNY, CDR2 SVGAGI (reference sequence). Written as DNA, the CDR3 is TGTGCCAGCAGCCGACAGGGCTCCTACGAGCAGTACTTC. The encoded protein is CASSRQGSYEQYF.

V is TRBV6-5 and J is TRBJ1-5; TRBD1 aligns across 8 bases. The CDR3 covers 15 residues. V lost 6 bases to trimming and J lost 6 bases; unmatched junction nucleotides: 10. The germline V gene has CDR1 MNHEY and CDR2 SVGAGI. The DNA for the CDR3 is TGTGCCAGCAGGCCACAGGGGGGAGTGGTTCAGCCCCAGCATTTT. It codes for CASRPQGGVVQPQHF.

A remark on this clone: The sample contains more than one DNA sequence encoding this CDR3. The V call is TRBV18, the J call TRBJ2-7, with D perhaps TRBD2 (6 bases). CDR1 KGHSH and CDR2 LQKENI come from the germline V gene. V was trimmed by 2 bases and J by 4 bases, leaving 6 bases between them. This CDR3 has 12 amino acids. CDR3 loop: CASSPGGYEQYF. The CDR3 coding sequence is TGTGCCAGCTCACCAGGAGGGTACGAGCAGTACTTC.

This sequence joins TRBV11-2 and TRBJ1-1; tentative D call: TRBD1 (5 bases). Germline CDR1 is SGHAT and CDR2 is FQNNGV. This CDR3 comprises 14 residues. The V gene lost 5 bases and the J gene lost 0 bases, with 10 bases spanning the gap. The CDR3 loop is CASSETEMNTEAFF. In nucleotides, the CDR3 is TGTGCCAGCAGCGAGACAGAAATGAACACTGAAGCTTTCTTT.

V gene TRBV15 combines with J gene TRBJ2-7, with 7 nucleotides matching TRBD1. CDR3 length: 14 amino acids. V lost 6 bases and J lost 2; bases outside the gene matches: 7. CDR1 and CDR2 from the germline V gene are LNHNV and YYDKDF (reference sequence). In DNA form, the CDR3 reads TGTGCCACCAGATCCGGGACAGCCGCCTACGAGCAGTACTTC. It codes for CATRSGTAAYEQYF.

This clone is a singleton in its sample. The V and J genes are TRBV7-9 and TRBJ2-7; 10 nucleotides line up with TRBD1. V gave up 5 bases and J gave up 2 bases; unmatched junction bases: 3. The length of the CDR3 is 14 residues. Germline V gene sequence: CDR1 SEHNR, CDR2 FQNEAQ (reference sequence). CDR3 DNA sequence: TGTGCCAGCAGCCCAGGACAGGGGGCCTACGAGCAGTACTTC. Encoded protein: CASSPGQGAYEQYF. Drawing the rest from reference TRBV7-9 and TRBJ2-7, the complete variable domain is DTGVSQNPRHKITKRGQNVTFRCDPISEHNRLYWYRQTLGQGPEFLTYFQNEAQLEKSRLLSDRFSAERPKGSFSTLEIQRTEQGDSAMYLCASSPGQGAYEQYFGPGTRLTVT.

The chain links TRBV2 to TRBJ1-5; a possible D gene is TRBD1 (5 bases). Germline loops: CDR1 SNHLY, CDR2 FYNNEI. V was shortened by 5 bases and J by 0 bases, with 11 bases between the two germline ends. The CDR3 sequence is 15 residues long. The CDR3 is CASSPTVNSNQPQHF. The CDR3 nucleotides are TGTGCCAGCAGTCCGACAGTCAATAGCAATCAGCCCCAGCATTTT.

With regard to this clone: At the DNA level, this CDR3 is encoded by other sequences in the same sample as well. The chain joins TRBV5-4 to TRBJ2-7; 10 nucleotides align to TRBD1. The ends lost 4 bases at V and 3 bases at J; junction bases unmatched: 1. The CDR3 extends over 13 amino acids. Looked up from germline, CDR1 is SGHNT and CDR2 is YYREEE (reference sequence). CDR3 sequence (DNA): TGTGCCAGCAGCCGGGACAGGGGCTACGAGCAGTACTTC. This sequence encodes CASSRDRGYEQYF.

This clone was observed a few times. The chain links TRBV5-6 to TRBJ1-6; perhaps TRBD1 as D (6 bases). V lost 5 bases, J lost 5 bases, and 14 bases lay in between. Germline CDR1 and CDR2: SGHDT and YYEEEE. This CDR3 spans 15 amino acids. The CDR3 sequence is CASRPTGMDNSPLHF. The CDR3 coding sequence is TGTGCCAGCAGACCAACAGGGATGGATAATTCACCCCTCCACTTT.

J is TRBJ2-7 and V is TRBV4-1, with a tentative D call TRBD1 (6 bases). There are 15 residues in the CDR3. CDR1 is MGHRA, CDR2 YSYEKL, per germline. V lost 3 bases, J lost 5 bases, and 17 bases lay in between. The CDR3 nucleotides are TGCGCCAGCAGCCAGACGACCGGGACAATCCACGAGCAGTACTTC. It translates to CASSQTTGTIHEQYF.

V is TRBV27 and J is TRBJ1-1; D uncertain. The V gene lost 3 bases and the J gene lost 2 bases, with 7 bases spanning the gap. Germline-derived CDR1 and CDR2 are MNHEY and SMNVEV (reference sequence). The CDR3 sequence is 13 residues long. The CDR3: CASSFYSNTEAFF. Here the CDR3 DNA reads TGTGCCAGCAGTTTCTACAGTAACACTGAAGCTTTCTTT.